The 5 T cell receptor beta chains reported below all come from one sample, sequenced in a study of spatial heterogeneity in lung cancer. Noted time point: sample taken at primary tumor resection. No cell sorting; template was whole RNA from tumor, lung tissue or PBMC. TCRdb redid the calling of the 5' RACE reads with MiXCR, one entry per CDR3 protein. The sample comprises 13,000 or so distinct CDR3 sequences, 3% to 5% of which are singletons, and 45% rests with the top ten. Sequencing was performed on PBMCs, taken at surgery. These receptors came from a male donor with early-stage non-small cell lung cancer.

This clonotype occurred many times. Found in a library prepared for alpha chains, this beta chain is an off-target read, and its abundance has little meaning. This chain joins TRBV20-1 and TRBJ2-1, with 11 bases aligning to TRBD2. Trimming took 6 bases from V and 6 from J; bases not matched to a gene: 7. Germline V gives CDR1 DFQATT, CDR2 SNEGSKA (reference sequence). The CDR3 is 14 amino acids. The DNA for the CDR3 is TGCAGTGCAGCTAGCGGGAGGTGGGGCAATGAGCAGTTCTTC. It is translated as CSAASGRWGNEQFF.

This clonotype was seen many times. Being off target in a library aimed at alpha chains, this beta chain has a size of little meaning. This chain links TRBV7-9 with TRBJ2-6; tentatively, D is TRBD1 or TRBD2 (5 bases each). CDR1 SEHNR and CDR2 FQNEAQ come from the germline V gene (reference sequence). V was shortened by 7 bases and J by 4 bases, with 17 bases between the two germline ends. CDR3 length: 16 amino acids. The CDR3 loop is CASTLTRGAGANVLTF. In nucleotides, the CDR3 is TGTGCCAGCACTCTAACAAGAGGGGCAGGGGCCAACGTCCTGACTTTC.

Worth noting for this clonotype: Since it is a stray read in a library aimed at alpha chains, this beta chain has a size that is not meaningful. The chain uses TRBV27 and TRBJ1-1, with 9 bases that match TRBD1. Germline V gives CDR1 MNHEY, CDR2 SMNVEV (reference sequence). J lost 5 bases, V lost 2 bases, and 24 bases had no gene match. The CDR3 has 21 residues. The CDR3 sequence: CASSLRRNSKEQGAYRTEAFF. In DNA, the CDR3 is TGTGCCAGCAGTTTAAGAAGGAACTCTAAGGAACAGGGGGCGTACAGGACTGAAGCTTTCTTT.

By share, this clonotype ranks as medium-sized. This beta chain lies outside the target of a library built for alpha chains; its clone size means little. The chain carries TRBV12-3 or TRBV12-4 and TRBJ1-2; no clear D. The V and J ends lost 10 bases and 7 bases respectively, with 13 bases between them. The CDR3 consists of 11 residues. CDR3 amino acids: CAIGPEGGYTF. The CDR3 nucleotides read TGTGCCATCGGCCCCGAGGGTGGCTACACCTTC.

This clonotype has ten or more counts. This beta chain came through as a stray read in a library set up for alpha chains, and its size says little. The chain recombines TRBV7-6 with TRBJ2-7, with TRBD1 matching 8 bases. V gave up 5 bases and J gave up 3 bases; unmatched junction bases: 3. The CDR3 loop spans 13 amino acids. The germline gives CDR1 SGHVS, CDR2 FNYEAQ. This chain's CDR3 is CASSPGQGYEQYF. Written as DNA, the CDR3 is TGTGCCAGCAGCCCCGGACAGGGCTACGAGCAGTACTTC.